This T cell receptor (beta chain) is drawn from a study of T cell repertoires in aging, cancer and after chemotherapy. The CDR3 extends over 16 amino acids. J lost 2 bases, V lost 1 base, and 7 bases had no gene match. CDR1 and CDR2 from the germline V gene are LGHNA and YNFKEQ. TCR beta rearrangements were amplified from peripheral blood genomic DNA. This clonotype came up a few times. Multiplex touch-down PCR with TRB-A/B primers amplified rearranged V-D-J TRB sequences. Each CDR3 protein gets one entry after TCRdb re-called the multiplex PCR reads with MiXCR. The sample includes about 1,200 distinct CDR3 sequences, roughly 24% of them seen just once.

The TCR comes from a human donor with a blood cancer. The chain carries TRBV4-2 and TRBJ2-5, with 7 bases matching TRBD2. Sequencing used blood. As DNA, the CDR3 is TGTGCCAGCAGCCAAGGGACTAGGCGCCCACAAGAGACCCAGTACTTC. Residues: CASSQGTRRPQETQYF.